These 9 T cell receptor beta chains came from one sample sequenced in a study of T cells expressing NK-cell markers. TCRdb re-called the 5' RACE reads and gives one entry per CDR3 protein, without DNA. The ten most abundant clones cover 20% to 25% of a sample with about 160,000 distinct CDR3 sequences. Sequencing was done on a sample of blood T cells: a sorted CD56 or NKG2C T cell subset, CD4+ or CD8+ T cells, or bulk PBMC T cells (not recorded which). These TCRs come from a man aged 18-75 years in good health.

The CDR3 is CASSEALGRWEKLFF. This rearrangement joins TRBV2 to TRBJ1-4. The CDR3 totals 15 residues. The germline V gene has CDR1 SNHLY and CDR2 FYNNEI.

The genes are TRBV20-1 and TRBJ2-5; lacking DNA, the TRBD2 call made by TCRdb goes unchecked. From germline, CDR1 is DFQATT and CDR2 SNEGSKA (reference sequence). The CDR3 consists of 12 residues. The CDR3 loop is CSAAGGPKTQYF.

This CDR3 is CASSLADQTLHF. The chain combines TRBV5-1 with TRBJ1-6. CDR1 is SGHRS and CDR2 is YFSETQ in the germline V gene. The CDR3 covers 12 residues.

The CDR3 loop reads CASSNWAGQGAHGANVLTF. The rearrangement joins TRBV21-1 to TRBJ2-6; TCRdb proposes TRBD1, but this gene call is untestable without DNA. TRBV21-1 is labeled a pseudogene. The CDR3 runs 19 residues.

The chain carries TRBV27 and TRBJ1-2. The CDR3 is 19 residues long. In germline, CDR1 is MNHEY, CDR2 SMNVEV (reference sequence). This CDR3 reads CASSLAPGEDLKVNYGYTF.

This chain links TRBV4-2 with TRBJ1-1; TCRdb calls TRBD1, which cannot be checked without DNA. The CDR3 covers 15 residues. Germline assignment: CDR1 LGHNA and CDR2 YNFKEQ. The CDR3 reads CASSQESDSNTEAFF.

The chain is built from TRBV7-9 and TRBJ2-5; absent DNA, TCRdb's TRBD2 call cannot be checked. Germline V gives CDR1 SEHNR, CDR2 FQNEAQ (reference sequence). The CDR3 has 17 amino acids. The CDR3 sequence is CASSLAGSGDIGETQYF.

J is TRBJ1-5 and V is TRBV2. The CDR3 loop spans 15 amino acids. The germline gives CDR1 SNHLY, CDR2 FYNNEI. The CDR3 region is CASSEGWGGNQPQHF.

The chain employs TRBV7-9 and TRBJ2-7. The V gene's germline CDR1 is SEHNR and CDR2 FQNEAQ (reference sequence). The CDR3 is 14 amino acids. CDR3 amino acids: CASSTHPSIYEQYF.